This is a list of T cell receptor beta chains from one sample in a study of shared clonotypes between healthy human individuals. Here immunoSEQ multiplex PCR was the method, and the copy in TCRdb shows in-frame clones only, minus some. The sample records about 2.1 million clones, approximately 94% being singletons. Sample: naive CD8+ T cells from PBMCs. These receptors all stem from a man aged 18 to 35 in good health. Some clones in this sample may be carry-over from other donors' samples. CDR3s include the opening cysteine and the closing phenylalanine or tryptophan. Fields, in order: clone size, V gene, D gene, J gene, CDR3 DNA, CDR3 protein. A D gene is named only where the DNA matches it firmly. The listing skips clone size in some rows; elsewhere it reads once, few, many or a size class.

-,TRBV27,-,TRBJ1-2,TGTGCCAGCAGTCCCACCCAGGTGCCCTATGGCTACACCTTC,CASSPTQVPYGYTF
-,TRBV7-4,-,TRBJ2-7,TGTGCCAGCAGCTTAGTATCCGGGGGCCACTACGAGCAGTACTTC,CASSLVSGGHYEQYF
-,TRBV2,TRBD2,TRBJ2-1,TGTGCCAGCAGTGATCTTGGCGGGAGGGCCTACAATGAGCAGTTCTTC,CASSDLGGRAYNEQFF
-,TRBV2,-,TRBJ2-3,TGTGCCAGCAGTGAAGCGCTTCGGGCCGCTTACACAGATACGCAGTATTTT,CASSEALRAAYTDTQYF
-,TRBV27,-,TRBJ2-3,TGTGCCAGCAGTTTATCAGAGACAGGCGGGACAGATACGCAGTATTTT,CASSLSETGGTDTQYF
-,TRBV4-1,-,TRBJ1-4,TGCGCCAGCAGCCCACGGGCGGGCCTACAAGGTGAAAAACTGTTTTTT,CASSPRAGLQGEKLFF
-,TRBV9,TRBD1,TRBJ2-7,TGTGCCAGTTCGTTCTGGGACAGCTCCTACGAGCAGTACTTC,CASSFWDSSYEQYF
-,TRBV7-9,TRBD2,TRBJ2-7,TGTGCCAGCAGCCTAGACCGCACTAGCGGGTGGTACGAGCAGTACTTC,CASSLDRTSGWYEQYF
-,TRBV28,TRBD2,TRBJ2-3,TGTGCCAGCAGTTTAGTTACTAGCGGGTCAGATACGCAGTATTTT,CASSLVTSGSDTQYF
-,TRBV11-2,TRBD2,TRBJ2-5,TGTGCCAGCAGCTCCATAACACTAGCGACCCAAGAGACCCAGTACTTC,CASSSITLATQETQYF
-,TRBV7-9,-,TRBJ2-4,TGTGCCAGCATCGGGCAGAAAAACATTCAGTACTTC,CASIGQKNIQYF
-,TRBV13,TRBD2,TRBJ2-7,TGTGCCAGCAGCTCCGGGACTACCTACGAGCAGTACTTC,CASSSGTTYEQYF
-,TRBV9,-,TRBJ2-7,TGTGCCAGCAGCGTAGGGGGCGCAACCTACGAGCAGTACTTC,CASSVGGATYEQYF
-,TRBV6-5,TRBD2,TRBJ2-5,TGTGCCAGCAGCTACCAGGGACTAGCGGGGAAAGAGACCCAGTACTTC,CASSYQGLAGKETQYF
-,TRBV30,TRBD1,TRBJ2-1,TGTGCCTGGAGAGACTGGACAGGGGGGTCCTACAATGAGCAGTTCTTC,CAWRDWTGGSYNEQFF
-,TRBV16,-,TRBJ1-2,TGTGCCAGCAGCCAAGGACCAACCATCAAGTATGGCTACACCTTC,CASSQGPTIKYGYTF
-,TRBV28,-,TRBJ1-6,TGTGCCAGCACCCAGCCTCTAGGCCTAACCTATAATTCACCCCTCCACTTT,CASTQPLGLTYNSPLHF
once,TRBV10-1,-,TRBJ2-3,TGCGCCAGCAGTGAGAACTTCCCCGCTTTTTGGACAGATACGCAGTATTTT,CASSENFPAFWTDTQYF
-,TRBV5-1,TRBD2,TRBJ2-1,TGCGCCAGCAGCTTGAGTCCTAGCGGGGGATTATACAATGAGCAGTTCTTC,CASSLSPSGGLYNEQFF
-,TRBV5-6,-,TRBJ2-7,TGTGCCAGCAGCTCGGCCGGCAACAGCTACGAGCAGTACTTC,CASSSAGNSYEQYF
-,TRBV28,TRBD1,TRBJ2-7,TGTGCCAGCAGTCTACACCACGACAGGGGGCGGTACGAGCAGTACTTC,CASSLHHDRGRYEQYF
once,TRBV27,-,TRBJ2-3,TGTGCCAGCGGAAACATAGGGGTAGCGGCAACTAGCACAGATACGCAGTATTTT,CASGNIGVAATSTDTQYF
-,TRBV9,-,TRBJ1-1,TGTGCCAGCTCCACGGGCGGTACCACTGAAGCTTTCTTT,CASSTGGTTEAFF
-,TRBV27,TRBD1,TRBJ2-5,TGTGCCAGCAGTACAGCCGGGACAGGGCGAGAGACCCAGTACTTC,CASSTAGTGRETQYF
-,TRBV7-3,TRBD2,TRBJ2-1,TGTGCCAGCAGCTTAAGCCCACCCGTAGCGGGGAGGGCCTACAATGAGCAGTTCTTC,CASSLSPPVAGRAYNEQFF
-,TRBV9,-,TRBJ2-5,TGTGCCAGCAGCGGAGGCCCAAGGACCCAAGAGACCCAGTACTTC,CASSGGPRTQETQYF
few,TRBV30,-,TRBJ1-1,TGTGCCTGGAGCGCAATCCGGGACACTAACACTGAAGCTTTCTTT,CAWSAIRDTNTEAFF
-,TRBV5-1,-,TRBJ1-1,TGCGCCAGCAGCTTTGGTGGAGTCACGCTGAACACTGAAGCTTTCTTT,CASSFGGVTLNTEAFF
-,TRBV27,TRBD1,TRBJ2-7,TGTGCCAGCAGTCTTACAGGGGGCCGGGTCGAGCAGTACTTC,CASSLTGGRVEQYF
-,TRBV7-8,-,TRBJ2-4,TGTGCCAGCAGCGCCCCCGCGACAGGAGGAGGCAAAAACATTCAGTACTTC,CASSAPATGGGKNIQYF
-,TRBV7-2,-,TRBJ2-1,TGTGCCAGCAGCGAACCCTCCCGTGAGCAGTTCTTC,CASSEPSREQFF
-,TRBV11-2,-,TRBJ2-7,TGTGCCAGCAGCTTAGATCCGCTGCGGAGTCCCTACGAGCAGTACTTC,CASSLDPLRSPYEQYF
once,TRBV11-2,-,TRBJ2-5,TGTGCCAGCAGCTCGGGCGGGGAGTACCAAGAGACCCAGTACTTC,CASSSGGEYQETQYF
-,TRBV10-3,-,TRBJ2-3,TGTGCCATCAAGATGAGCACCGATAGCACAGATACGCAGTATTTT,CAIKMSTDSTDTQYF
-,TRBV7-9,TRBD1,TRBJ1-1,TGTGCCAGCAGCTTAAGGGGACAGATTGAAGCTTTCTTT,CASSLRGQIEAFF
-,TRBV4-1,TRBD1,TRBJ1-5,TGCGCCAGCAGCCAAGATCCGGCAGGGGGTCAGCCCCAGCATTTT,CASSQDPAGGQPQHF